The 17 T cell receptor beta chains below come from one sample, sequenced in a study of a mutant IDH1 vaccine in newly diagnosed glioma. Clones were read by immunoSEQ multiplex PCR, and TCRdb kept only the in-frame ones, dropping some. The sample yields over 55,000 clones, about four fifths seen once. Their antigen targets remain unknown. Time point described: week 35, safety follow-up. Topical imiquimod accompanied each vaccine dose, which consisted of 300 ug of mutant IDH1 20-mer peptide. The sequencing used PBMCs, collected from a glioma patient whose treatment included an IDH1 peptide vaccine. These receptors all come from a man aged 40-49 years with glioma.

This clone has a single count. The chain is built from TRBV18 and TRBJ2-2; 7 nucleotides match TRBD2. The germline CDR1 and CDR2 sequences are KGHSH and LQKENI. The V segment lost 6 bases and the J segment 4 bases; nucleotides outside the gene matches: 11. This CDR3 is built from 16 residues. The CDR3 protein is CASSPSGSLGTGELFF. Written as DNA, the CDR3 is TGTGCCAGCTCTCCTAGCGGCAGTCTCGGCACCGGGGAGCTGTTTTTT. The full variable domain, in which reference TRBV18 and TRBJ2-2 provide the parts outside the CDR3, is NAGVMQNPRHLVRRRGQEARLRCSPMKGHSHVYWYRQLPEEGLKFMVYLQKENIIDESGMPKERFSAEFPKEGPSILRIQQVVRGDSAAYFCASSPSGSLGTGELFFGEGSRLTVL.

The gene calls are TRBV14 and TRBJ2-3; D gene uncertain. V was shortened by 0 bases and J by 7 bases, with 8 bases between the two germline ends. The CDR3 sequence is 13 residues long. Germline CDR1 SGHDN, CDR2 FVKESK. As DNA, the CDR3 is TGTGCCAGCAGCCAAGATCGAGGAAATACGCAGTATTTT. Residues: CASSQDRGNTQYF.

CDR3 nucleotides: TGTGCCAGCAACCCGATGGGCAGGGACTACGAGCAGTACTTC. This gives the protein CASNPMGRDYEQYF. The rearrangement links TRBV5-5 to TRBJ2-7; TRBD1 might be the D (5 bases). V was pared by 6 bases and J by 3 bases, with 16 bases between. The germline V gene has CDR1 SGHKS and CDR2 YYEKEE (reference sequence). This CDR3 has 14 residues.

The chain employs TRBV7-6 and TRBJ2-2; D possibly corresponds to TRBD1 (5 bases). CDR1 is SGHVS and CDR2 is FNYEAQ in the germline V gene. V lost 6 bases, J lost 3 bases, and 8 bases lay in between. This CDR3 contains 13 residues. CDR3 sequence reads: CASRLQDTGELFF. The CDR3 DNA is TGTGCCAGCAGGCTACAGGACACCGGGGAGCTGTTTTTT.

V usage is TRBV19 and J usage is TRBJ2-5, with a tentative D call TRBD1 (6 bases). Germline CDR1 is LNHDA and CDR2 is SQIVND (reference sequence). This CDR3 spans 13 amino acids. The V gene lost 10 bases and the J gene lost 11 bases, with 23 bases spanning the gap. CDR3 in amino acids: CATRNRDTREQYF. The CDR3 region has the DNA TGTGCCACCAGAAACAGGGATACGCGAGAGCAGTACTTC.

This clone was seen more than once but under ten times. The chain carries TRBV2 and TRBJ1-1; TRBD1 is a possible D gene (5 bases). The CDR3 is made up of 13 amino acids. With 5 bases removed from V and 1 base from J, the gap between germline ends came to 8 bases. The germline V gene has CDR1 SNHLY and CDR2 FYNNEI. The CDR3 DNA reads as TGTGCCAGCAGTCGTACAGGGAACACTGAAGCTTTCTTT. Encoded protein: CASSRTGNTEAFF.

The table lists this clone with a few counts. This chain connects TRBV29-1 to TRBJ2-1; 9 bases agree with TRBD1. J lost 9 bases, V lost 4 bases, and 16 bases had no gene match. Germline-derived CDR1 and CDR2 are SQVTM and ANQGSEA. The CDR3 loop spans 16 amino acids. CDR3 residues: CSVAVGTGKLVGEQFF. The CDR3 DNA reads TGCAGCGTTGCCGTTGGGACAGGGAAGCTTGTGGGTGAGCAGTTCTTC.

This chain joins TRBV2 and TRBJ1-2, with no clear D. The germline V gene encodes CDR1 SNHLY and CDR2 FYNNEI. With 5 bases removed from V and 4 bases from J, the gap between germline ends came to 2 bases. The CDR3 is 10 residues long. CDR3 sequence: CASSPYGYTF. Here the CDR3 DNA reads TGTGCCAGCAGTCCCTATGGCTACACCTTC.

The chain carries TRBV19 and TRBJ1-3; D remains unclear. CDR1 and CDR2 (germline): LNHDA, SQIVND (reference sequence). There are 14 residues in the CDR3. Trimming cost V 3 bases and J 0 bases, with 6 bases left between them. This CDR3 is CASSIQTSGNTIYF. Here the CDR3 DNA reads TGTGCCAGTAGTATCCAGACCTCTGGAAACACCATATATTTT.

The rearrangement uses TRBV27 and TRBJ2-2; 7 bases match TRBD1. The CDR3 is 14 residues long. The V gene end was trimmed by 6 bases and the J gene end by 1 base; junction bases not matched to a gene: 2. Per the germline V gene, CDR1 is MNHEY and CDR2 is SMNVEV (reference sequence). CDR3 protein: CASSRDRNTGELFF. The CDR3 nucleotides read TGTGCCAGCAGCCGGGACAGGAACACCGGGGAGCTGTTTTTT.

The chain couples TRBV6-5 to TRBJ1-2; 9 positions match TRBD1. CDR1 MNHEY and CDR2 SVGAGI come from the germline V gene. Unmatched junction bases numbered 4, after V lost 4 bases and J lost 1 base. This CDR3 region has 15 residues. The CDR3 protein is CASSSTGGVNYGYTF. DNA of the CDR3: TGTGCCAGCAGTTCGACAGGGGGAGTTAACTATGGCTACACCTTC.

CDR3: CASSFDPRGPEQYF. As DNA, the CDR3 is TGTGCCAGCAGCTTTGACCCTAGGGGACCGGAGCAGTACTTC. This sequence joins TRBV7-2 and TRBJ2-7; D may correspond to TRBD1 or TRBD2 (5 bases each). The CDR3 covers 14 residues. The V gene lost 3 bases and the J gene lost 7 bases, with 16 bases spanning the gap. The germline V gene has CDR1 SGHTA and CDR2 FQGNSA.

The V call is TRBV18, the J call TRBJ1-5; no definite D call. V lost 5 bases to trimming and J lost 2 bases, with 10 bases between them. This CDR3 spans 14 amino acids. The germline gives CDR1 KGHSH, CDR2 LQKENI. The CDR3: CASSSVKGNQPQHF. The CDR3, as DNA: TGTGCCAGCTCATCCGTGAAGGGCAATCAGCCCCAGCATTTT.

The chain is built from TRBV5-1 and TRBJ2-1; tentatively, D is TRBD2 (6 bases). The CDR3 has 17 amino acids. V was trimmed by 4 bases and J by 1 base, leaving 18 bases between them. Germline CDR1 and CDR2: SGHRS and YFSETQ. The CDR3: CASSAGRGSGSYNEQFF. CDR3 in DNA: TGCGCCAGCAGCGCGGGGAGAGGGAGTGGTTCCTACAATGAGCAGTTCTTC.

The CDR3 spells CSVGQFYNSPLHF. For the CDR3, the DNA is TGCAGCGTTGGGCAGTTCTATAATTCACCCCTCCACTTT. V and J are TRBV29-1 and TRBJ1-6, with D hard to call. This CDR3 has 13 residues. From germline, CDR1 is SQVTM and CDR2 ANQGSEA. Trimming took off 4 bases at V and 3 bases at J, with 7 bases between the two ends.

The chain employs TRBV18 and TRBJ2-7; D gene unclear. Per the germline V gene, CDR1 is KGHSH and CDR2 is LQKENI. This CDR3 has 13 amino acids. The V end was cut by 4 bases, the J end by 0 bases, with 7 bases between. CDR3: CASSLKSSYEQYF. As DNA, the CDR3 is TGTGCCAGCTCACTAAAAAGCTCCTACGAGCAGTACTTC.

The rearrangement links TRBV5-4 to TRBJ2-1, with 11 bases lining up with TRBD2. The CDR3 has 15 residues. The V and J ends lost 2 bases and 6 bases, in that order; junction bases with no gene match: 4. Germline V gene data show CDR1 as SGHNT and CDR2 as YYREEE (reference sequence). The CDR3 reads CASSLTSGSVNEQFF. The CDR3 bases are TGTGCCAGCAGCTTAACTAGCGGGAGTGTCAATGAGCAGTTCTTC.